The sequence of this T cell receptor beta chain was determined in a study of OX40 agonist ivuxolimab in advanced cancers. As for the study more broadly: Ivuxolimab was a fully human IgG2 agonistic monoclonal antibody targeting the costimulatory receptor OX40 (CD134). Intravenous ivuxolimab was administered to patients every 2 weeks at six dose levels: 0.01, 0.1, 0.3, 1.5, 3 and 10 mg/kg. The point of sequencing TCRbeta in the periphery was to test whether ivuxolimab changed TCR sequence diversity and drove clonal T-cell expansion. Among the approximately 50 dose-escalation patients, 19 had hepatocellular carcinoma, some 15 melanoma, 9 renal cell carcinoma and 9 head and neck cancer. Patients were allowed to have had prior anti-PD-1, anti-PD-L1 or anti-CTLA-4 therapy, and 40% of the dose-escalation patients had been treated with checkpoint inhibitors. Partial responses occurred in three dose-escalation patients, of whom one had hepatocellular carcinoma and two had cutaneous melanoma. A male proportion of approximately 83% and a mean age of approximately 55 years, ranging from 23 to 79, were recorded for the dose-escalation cohort. The paper reports the monotherapy dose-escalation portion (N of about 50 patients) of the phase I ivuxolimab trial.

Taken from the germline V gene (reference sequence), the CDR1 and CDR2 loops are LNHDA and SQIVND. The CDR3 sequence holds 14 residues, the cysteine and phenylalanine included. Here the CDR3 DNA is all that survives: 42 bases in frame from base 1. Trimming takes 7 bases from V and 1 base from J, and the germline ends sit 11 bases apart. General findings and caveats noted by the study authors: Low levels of normalized T-cell clonal expansion were also seen in some patients who did not respond. In partial responders in the 0.1-3.0 mg/kg groups, normalized peripheral clonal expansion was found to be among the lowest, especially among CD8+ T cells. After ivuxolimab, more expanded clones were found on average in CD8+ T cells than in CD4+ T cells. Antigen specificity was not determined for the clonally expanded peripheral T cells. At doses of 0.1 to 3.0 mg/kg, clonal expansion of both CD4+ and CD8+ blood T cells was observed from baseline to week 6.

Patients with autoimmune disease history or receiving systemic immunosuppression were excluded from the trial. Peripheral blood for TCR sequencing was collected from all dose cohorts at baseline, on cycle 4 day 1, and on cycle 7 day 1. Samples came from an open-label, multicenter, first-in-human phase I dose-escalation trial of ivuxolimab. The trial enrolled adults with locally advanced or metastatic head and neck squamous cell, hepatocellular, melanoma or renal cell carcinoma. CD4+ and CD8+ T cells were sorted separately from peripheral blood before TCR sequencing. Genomic DNA was isolated from the sorted cells so that the TCRbeta CDR3 region could be sequenced. TCRbeta CDR3 regions were sequenced using the immunoSEQ Assay. TCRdb's version of the immuneACCESS table is confined to in-frame rearrangements and falls short of the full clone set. An unresolved V gene accounts for under half of the shortfall where checked; the remainder is of unknown origin. This sample has over 55,000 clones in its table, and 80% to 85% of those were observed once. The top ten clones comprise roughly 0.8% of the sample.

A word on this clone: It lacks a known antigen. No much larger clonotype is one base removed from it; base qualities were not supplied.

The source material was CD4+ or CD8+ T cells sorted from blood, sampled in a trial of the OX40 agonist ivuxolimab. The rearrangement combines TRBV19 with TRBJ1-3; a tentative D call is TRBD1 (5 bases match). This TCR derives from an adult with an advanced solid tumor such as melanoma, head and neck, liver or kidney cancer. The DNA sequence follows: TGTGCCAGTAAAGGGGCAGGGTCTGGAAACACCATATATTTT. The resulting protein is CASKGAGSGNTIYF. The variable domain in full, with residues beyond the CDR3 obtained from the reference TRBV19 and TRBJ1-3 genes, is DGGITQSPKYLFRKEGQNVTLSCEQNLNHDAMYWYRQDPGQGLRLIYYSQIVNDFQKGDIAEGYSVSREKKESFPLTVTSAQKNPTAFYLCASKGAGSGNTIYFGEGSWLTVV.